These T cell receptor beta chains were read from a single sample in a study of a mutant IDH1 vaccine in newly diagnosed glioma. The protocol was immunoSEQ multiplex PCR, while the TCRdb copy is restricted to in-frame clones and leaves out a portion. This sample carries roughly 62,000 clones, approximately 91% of them seen once, and the ten largest clones take roughly 1.9%. These receptors' targets are unknown. This specimen was PBMCs, taken from a glioma patient whose treatment included an IDH1 peptide vaccine. Every receptor here comes from a man in his forties or fifties with glioma. Each CDR3 is given with its conserved first and last residue. The D gene is left open where the match is weak.

TRBD1	TRBJ2-3	TRBV5-1	TGCGCCAGCAGCTCCCAGGGGGCGCGAGGTGGAGATACGCAGTATTTT	CASSSQGARGGDTQYF
TRBD2	TRBJ2-7	TRBV14	TGTGCCAGCAGCCAGGGACTAGCGGGAGTAACCTACGAGCAGTACTTC	CASSQGLAGVTYEQYF
NA	TRBJ1-2	TRBV7-2	TGTGCCAGCAGCTTAGTACCTGACGTGGGGCAAGGCTACACCTTC	CASSLVPDVGQGYTF
TRBD1	TRBJ2-5	TRBV25-1	TGTGCCAGCAGTGAATGGGGACAGGGGCGAAAAGAGACCCAGTACTTC	CASSEWGQGRKETQYF
TRBD2	TRBJ2-3	TRBV7-8	TGTGCCAGCAGCTCCCTTCGCGGGAGGGCCACAGATACGCAGTATTTT	CASSSLRGRATDTQYF
TRBD1	TRBJ2-2	TRBV5-1	TGCGCCAGCGGGACAGGGGGGAACACCGGGGAGCTGTTTTTT	CASGTGGNTGELFF
NA	TRBJ1-3	TRBV18	TGTGCCAGCTCACGGGAGAAGTCGGCGTCGAACACCATATATTTT	CASSREKSASNTIYF
TRBD1	TRBJ1-3	TRBV27	TGTGCCAGCAGTTTAAGGGCGCCGCGAGACAGGGTGAACACCATATATTTT	CASSLRAPRDRVNTIYF
NA	TRBJ2-1	TRBV11-2	TGTGCCAGCAGCACCCCGACGGGGTACTACAATGAGCAGTTCTTC	CASSTPTGYYNEQFF
TRBD1	TRBJ1-4	TRBV5-1	TGCGCCAGCAGCTGGGACAGGGATCGTGGAGGTGCTGAAAAACTGTTTTTT	CASSWDRDRGGAEKLFF
NA	TRBJ1-2	TRBV9	TGTGCCAGCAGTCGCTACACCTTC	CASSRYTF
TRBD1	TRBJ1-5	TRBV2	TGTGCCAGCAGTACAGGGGGCGACCAGCCCCAGCATTTT	CASSTGGDQPQHF
NA	TRBJ2-1	TRBV2	TGTGCCAGCAGTGAATGGGTGGCTGGGGATGAGCAGTTCTTC	CASSEWVAGDEQFF
NA	TRBJ2-3	TRBV2	TGTGCCAGCAGTGAAACAGATACGCAGTATTTT	CASSETDTQYF
NA	TRBJ1-4	TRBV10-3	TGTGCCATCAGTGGAGACCAGGGAGATGAAAAACTGTTTTTT	CAISGDQGDEKLFF
NA	TRBJ2-3	TRBV4-3	TGCGCCAGCAGCCAAGATTCGGACAGATCTAAGGATACGCAGTATTTT	CASSQDSDRSKDTQYF
NA	TRBJ2-5	TRBV27	TGTGCCAGCAGACCCCTGGGGGGGGGCGGTCTTCTCGAGACCCAGTACTTC	CASRPLGGGGLLETQYF
TRBD2	TRBJ2-5	TRBV18	TGTGCCAGCTCACCCTCCTCGGGAGGGACGGGTGAGACCCAGTACTTC	CASSPSSGGTGETQYF
NA	TRBJ2-5	TRBV7-8	TGTGCCAGCTTGGGGACGGGGTGGTCAGGGCAAGAGACCCAGTACTTC	CASLGTGWSGQETQYF
NA	TRBJ2-1	TRBV5-4	TGTGCCAGCAGCTCAGCACTGTCCTACAATGAGCAGTTCTTC	CASSSALSYNEQFF
NA	TRBJ1-5	TRBV2	TGTGCCAGCAGTGTAGGGGGGAATCAGCCCCAGCATTTT	CASSVGGNQPQHF
NA	TRBJ2-6	TRBV7-6	TGTGCCAGCAGCTTAATATTGTGGGGGGCCGAGGGGGCCAACGTCCTGACTTTC	CASSLILWGAEGANVLTF
NA	TRBJ1-1	TRBV27	TGTGCTGCTGGGGCCTCTGGTAGAACCTTCAACACTGAAGCTTTCTTT	CAAGASGRTFNTEAFF
NA	TRBJ2-3	TRBV5-1	TGCGCCAGCAGCTTAAGGGCGGGGACAGATACGCAGTATTTT	CASSLRAGTDTQYF